A single sample gave rise to the 27 T cell receptor beta chains below, sequenced in a study of cytomegalovirus exposure and HLA in healthy donors. Using immunoSEQ multiplex PCR, the repertoire was profiled, and TCRdb retains in-frame clones only, with some absent. The repertoire holds more than 150,000 clones, with approximately 80% as singletons. The specimen was PBMCs. These receptors were obtained from a man aged 18 to 35 in good health and CMV-seropositive.

The chain links TRBV6-4 to TRBJ2-2; D possibly corresponds to TRBD2 (6 bases). Germline V gives CDR1 MRHNA, CDR2 SNTAGT. The CDR3 has 14 amino acids. V dropped 10 bases and J dropped 1 base, with 13 bases sitting between them. CDR3 protein: CATFCGMNTGELFF. The CDR3 coding sequence is TGTGCCACCTTCTGCGGGATGAACACCGGGGAGCTGTTTTTT.

CDR3 DNA sequence: TGTGCCAGCAAGCCTCGGTTCACAGATACGCAGTATTTT. Its translation: CASKPRFTDTQYF. The genes are TRBV28 and TRBJ2-3, with D hard to call. Trimming removed 7 bases at V and 2 bases at J, with 10 bases between. Germline V gives CDR1 MDHEN, CDR2 SYDVKM. This CDR3 is 13 amino acids long.

The rearrangement joins TRBV7-2 to TRBJ1-2, with 8 bases fitting TRBD1. Trimming at V came to 3 bases and at J to 8 bases, leaving 11 bases not matched to a gene. Germline V gene lookup returns CDR1 SGHTA and CDR2 FQGNSA. The CDR3 is made up of 15 amino acids. CDR3 sequence reads: CASSLNGQGPGGYTF. CDR3 in DNA: TGTGCCAGCAGCTTGAACGGACAGGGCCCAGGGGGCTACACCTTC.

The chain has TRBV5-1 and TRBJ2-5; maybe TRBD1 (5 bases). Trimming stripped 4 bases from V and 2 bases from J, with 15 bases between. Germline V CDR1 and CDR2: SGHRS, YFSETQ. The CDR3 is 15 residues long. In DNA, the CDR3 is TGCGCCAGCAGCATCGGACACCCTGTTCAAGAGACCCAGTACTTC. It specifies CASSIGHPVQETQYF.

This rearrangement joins TRBV6-6 to TRBJ2-3, with D uncertain. Germline V gives CDR1 MNHNY, CDR2 SVGAGI (reference sequence). Trimming pared 10 bases from V and 6 bases from J, leaving 11 bases between. The length of the CDR3 is 11 residues. Written as DNA, the CDR3 is TGTGCCATCGCCTATGCCGATACGCAGTATTTT. Translation: CAIAYADTQYF.

This clone was counted once. The V and J genes are TRBV27 and TRBJ2-1; maybe TRBD2 (5 bases). There are 14 residues in the CDR3. With 5 bases removed from V and 5 bases from J, the gap between germline ends came to 13 bases. Germline CDR1 and CDR2: MNHEY and SMNVEV (reference sequence). Here the CDR3 reads CASSVDSINNEQFF. The CDR3 DNA follows: TGTGCCAGCAGTGTGGACTCTATAAACAATGAGCAGTTCTTC.

Only one count was recorded for this clone. The CDR3 DNA sequence: TGTGCCAGTACCGTAAGCGGGAGGGCCTACAATGAGCAGTTCTTC. Amino acid sequence: CASTVSGRAYNEQFF. J is TRBJ2-1 and V is TRBV19; 10 bases agree with TRBD2. The V and J ends lost 7 bases and 2 bases, in that order; junction bases with no gene match: 5. CDR1 LNHDA and CDR2 SQIVND come from the germline V gene (reference sequence). The CDR3 runs 15 residues.

Here the CDR3 DNA reads TGTGCCAGCAGTTACTCGAGGGGGAATGGCTACACCTTC. Encoded protein: CASSYSRGNGYTF. The gene calls are TRBV6-5 and TRBJ1-2; a possible D gene is TRBD1 (6 bases). The V gene's germline CDR1 is MNHEY and CDR2 SVGAGI. CDR3 size: 13 residues. With 0 bases removed from V and 6 bases from J, the gap between germline ends came to 8 bases.

The J gene is TRBJ1-1, the V gene TRBV28; D not certain. Germline values: CDR1 MDHEN, CDR2 SYDVKM. This CDR3 spans 14 amino acids. V was shortened by 5 bases and J by 0 bases, with 10 bases between the two germline ends. CDR3: CASSPQLLNTEAFF. The CDR3 nucleotides read TGTGCCAGCAGTCCCCAACTCCTGAACACTGAAGCTTTCTTT.

This chain links TRBV7-9 with TRBJ1-4, with 7 bases that match TRBD1. Germline-derived CDR1 and CDR2 are SEHNR and FQNEAQ (reference sequence). This CDR3 spans 15 amino acids. The V segment lost 1 base and the J segment 3 bases; nucleotides outside the gene matches: 2. The CDR3 nucleotides are TGTGCCAGCAGCTTAGAGGGACAGTCTAATGAAAAACTGTTTTTT. It yields the protein CASSLEGQSNEKLFF.

The chain couples TRBV14 to TRBJ1-2; 10 bases agree with TRBD1. J gave up 6 bases and V 1 base, and 5 bases lay outside the gene matches. Germline CDR1 is SGHDN and CDR2 is FVKESK. The CDR3 length is 15 residues. CDR3 amino acids: CASSQGSGTGDGYTF. In nucleotides, the CDR3 is TGTGCCAGCAGCCAAGGATCCGGGACAGGGGATGGCTACACCTTC.

The V gene is TRBV15, the J gene TRBJ2-7; possible D gene TRBD2, 5 bases. CDR3 length equals 12 residues. Trimming stripped 7 bases from V and 1 base from J, with 8 bases between. From germline, CDR1 is LNHNV and CDR2 YYDKDF (reference sequence). In nucleotides, the CDR3 is TGTGCCACCAAGAGGGAATCCTACGAGCAGTACTTC. As protein: CATKRESYEQYF.

V gene TRBV6-6 combines with J gene TRBJ2-3; 12 bases line up with TRBD2. J gave up 12 bases and V 6 bases, and 13 bases lay outside the gene matches. Germline CDR1 MNHNY, CDR2 SVGAGI (reference sequence). CDR3 length: 15 amino acids. The CDR3: CASSPLLAGGNFQYF. CDR3 bases: TGTGCCAGCAGCCCCTTACTAGCGGGAGGCAATTTCCAGTATTTT.

V gene TRBV28 combines with J gene TRBJ2-7; 9 nucleotides line up with TRBD1. This CDR3 comprises 16 residues. V shed 5 bases, J shed 3 bases, and the junction held 11 bases outside the gene matches. Germline V gene data show CDR1 as MDHEN and CDR2 as SYDVKM. CDR3 protein: CASSQPGTGLFYEQYF. Here the CDR3 DNA reads TGTGCCAGCAGTCAACCCGGGACAGGGCTTTTCTACGAGCAGTACTTC.

The chain carries TRBV29-1 and TRBJ2-5, with 8 positions matching TRBD2. J gave up 5 bases and V 1 base, and 6 bases lay outside the gene matches. There are 14 residues in the CDR3. Germline loops: CDR1 SQVTM, CDR2 ANQGSEA. The CDR3 DNA follows: TGCAGCGTTGAAGTAAGCGGGAGCAGTGAGACCCAGTACTTC. It encodes CSVEVSGSSETQYF.

The genes are TRBV9 and TRBJ2-5, with a possible D match to TRBD2 (6 bases). The CDR3 contains 14 residues. Trimming cost V 0 bases and J 7 bases, with 13 bases left between them. CDR1 SGDLS and CDR2 YYNGEE come from the germline V gene. The CDR3 protein is CASSVAGDGATQYF. CDR3 sequence (DNA): TGTGCCAGCAGCGTAGCGGGGGATGGGGCGACCCAGTACTTC.

This clone came up once. The chain joins TRBV5-1 to TRBJ2-5, with 7 bases matching TRBD1. Germline CDR1 reads SGHRS; CDR2 reads YFSETQ. This CDR3 has 14 residues. Trimming removed 4 bases from V and 2 bases from J; junction bases left unmatched: 5. This chain's CDR3 is CASSVTGQQETQYF. CDR3 nucleotide sequence: TGCGCCAGCAGCGTAACGGGACAGCAAGAGACCCAGTACTTC.

This clone was seen at least ten times. The V call is TRBV28, the J call TRBJ2-5; D may be TRBD1 (5 bases). Looked up from germline, CDR1 is MDHEN and CDR2 is SYDVKM. The V and J ends lost 6 bases and 5 bases respectively, with 10 bases between them. The CDR3 covers 12 residues. The CDR3 DNA reads TGTGCCAGCAGAATTTGGGGCGAGACCCAGTACTTC. It specifies CASRIWGETQYF.

The chain has TRBV4-1 and TRBJ2-2, with D possibly being TRBD2 (5 bases). CDR3 size: 16 residues. CDR1 MGHRA and CDR2 YSYEKL come from the germline V gene. V lost 4 bases to trimming and J lost 4 bases, with 16 bases between them. As DNA, the CDR3 is TGCGCCAGCAGCCCGCGGGTGGTCATGGGCACCGGGGAGCTGTTTTTT. Encoded protein: CASSPRVVMGTGELFF.

The rearrangement uses TRBV7-2 and TRBJ2-7; tentative D call: TRBD2 (6 bases). V gave up 5 bases and J gave up 3 bases, with 11 bases separating them. Germline CDR1 and CDR2: SGHTA and FQGNSA. The CDR3 runs to 13 residues. The DNA of the CDR3 is TGTGCCAGCAGCGGGACTGTTCGCTACGAGCAGTACTTC. Amino acids: CASSGTVRYEQYF.

The genes are TRBV27 and TRBJ2-3; 7 nucleotides align to TRBD2. Trimming removed 0 bases from V and 7 bases from J; junction bases left unmatched: 13. Looked up from germline, CDR1 is MNHEY and CDR2 is SMNVEV (reference sequence). The CDR3 spans 17 residues. The CDR3 here is CASSLSSYAREGNTQYF. CDR3 DNA sequence: TGTGCCAGCAGTTTATCGAGTTACGCCAGGGAGGGAAATACGCAGTATTTT.

The genes are TRBV6-5 and TRBJ2-7; a weak D match, TRBD2 (5 bases). The germline V and J ends were trimmed by 6 bases and 2 bases, with 17 bases remaining between them. The CDR3 is 15 residues long. The germline V gene encodes CDR1 MNHEY and CDR2 SVGAGI. This CDR3 reads CASSPGASYPYEQYF. For the CDR3, the DNA is TGTGCCAGCAGCCCCGGAGCTAGCTACCCCTACGAGCAGTACTTC.

The chain uses TRBV5-1 and TRBJ1-2; D might be TRBD1 (6 bases). Trimming stripped 3 bases from V and 4 bases from J, with 13 bases between. Germline V gives CDR1 SGHRS, CDR2 YFSETQ. CDR3 size: 14 residues. CDR3 protein: CASSSDRLPYGYTF. CDR3 in DNA: TGCGCCAGCAGCTCCGACAGGCTCCCCTATGGCTACACCTTC.

This clone occurred once. The rearrangement uses TRBV27 and TRBJ2-7, with TRBD1 as a possible D gene (5 bases). The CDR3 spans 13 residues. V was clipped by 6 bases and J by 3 bases, with 12 bases between them. Per the germline V gene, CDR1 is MNHEY and CDR2 is SMNVEV (reference sequence). This CDR3 is CASSSGRVYEQYF. The CDR3 DNA sequence: TGTGCCAGCAGCTCAGGCAGGGTCTACGAGCAGTACTTC.

This clone appeared a single time. J is TRBJ2-7 and V is TRBV2; 7 nucleotides line up with TRBD2. CDR1 and CDR2 from the germline V gene are SNHLY and FYNNEI. The V segment lost 4 bases and the J segment 2 bases; nucleotides outside the gene matches: 5. The CDR3 loop spans 14 amino acids. CDR3 DNA: TGTGCCAGCAGTGTGGGAGGGGCCACCTACGAGCAGTACTTC. It is translated as CASSVGGATYEQYF.

The chain recombines TRBV5-1 with TRBJ2-1, with 10 positions matching TRBD2. V trimming: 1 base; J trimming: 7 bases; junction bases outside the gene matches: 8. Germline CDR1 is SGHRS and CDR2 is YFSETQ. The CDR3 loop spans 16 amino acids. For the CDR3, the DNA is TGCGCCAGCAGCTTGTTTGGAACTAGCGGGATTAATGAGCAGTTCTTC. The encoded protein is CASSLFGTSGINEQFF.

The V and J genes are TRBV28 and TRBJ2-3, with a tentative D call TRBD1 (6 bases). CDR1 MDHEN and CDR2 SYDVKM come from the germline V gene. The CDR3 spans 16 residues. Trimming cost V 4 bases and J 1 base, with 15 bases left between them. The CDR3 sequence is CASSSGTNSRTDTQYF. The CDR3 DNA is TGTGCCAGCAGTTCGGGGACAAATAGTCGCACAGATACGCAGTATTTT.